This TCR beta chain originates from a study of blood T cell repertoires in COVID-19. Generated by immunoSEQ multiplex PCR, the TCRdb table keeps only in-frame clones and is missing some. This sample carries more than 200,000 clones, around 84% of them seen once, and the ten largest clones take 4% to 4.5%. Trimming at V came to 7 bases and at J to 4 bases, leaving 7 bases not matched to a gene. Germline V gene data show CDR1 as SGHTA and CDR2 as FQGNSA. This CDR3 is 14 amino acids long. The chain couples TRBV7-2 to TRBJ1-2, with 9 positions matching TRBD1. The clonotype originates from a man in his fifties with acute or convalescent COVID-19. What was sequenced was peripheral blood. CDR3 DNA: TGTGCCAGCACCAAGACAGGGGGAGCCTATGGCTACACCTTC. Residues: CASTKTGGAYGYTF.